Following are 32 T cell receptor beta chains from one sample sequenced in a study of blood T cell repertoires in COVID-19. The method was immunoSEQ multiplex PCR; TCRdb's version includes in-frame clones alone and lacks a portion of them. The sample has 150,000 to 200,000 clones; over 75% are singletons. The source material was PBMCs or T cells enriched from blood (not recorded which). These TCRs come from a man aged 45-60 years who had recovered from COVID-19.

The V and J genes are TRBV5-8 and TRBJ2-5; 8 positions match TRBD1. CDR1 and CDR2 from the germline V gene are SGHTS and YDEGEE. With V trimmed by 1 base and J by 5 bases, 7 bases remained unmatched. This CDR3 comprises 15 residues. As DNA, the CDR3 is TGTGCCAGCAGCTTGAGGCCCAGGGGGCGGGAGACCCAGTACTTC. As protein: CASSLRPRGRETQYF.

This clone was seen only once. The genes are TRBV2 and TRBJ1-1; 7 nucleotides align to TRBD1. Germline lookup yields CDR1 SNHLY and CDR2 FYNNEI. The CDR3 extends over 13 amino acids. V shed 8 bases, J shed 3 bases, and the junction held 6 bases outside the gene matches. In DNA form, the CDR3 reads TGTGCCAGCCGACAGGGTTGGGACACTGAAGCTTTCTTT. As protein: CASRQGWDTEAFF.

The V gene is TRBV19, the J gene TRBJ1-1; D perhaps matches TRBD1 (6 bases). Per the germline V gene, CDR1 is LNHDA and CDR2 is SQIVND (reference sequence). The CDR3 is 17 residues long. V shed 3 bases and J shed 4 bases, with 21 bases lying between them. Here the CDR3 DNA reads TGTGCCAGTAGTATTTTAACAGGGCCCAGAGAGGTCACTGAAGCTTTCTTT. Amino acid sequence: CASSILTGPREVTEAFF.

This clone was found once. The V gene is TRBV19, the J gene TRBJ1-1, with 9 bases matching TRBD1. The V gene end was trimmed by 3 bases and the J gene end by 8 bases; junction bases not matched to a gene: 1. Germline lookup yields CDR1 LNHDA and CDR2 SQIVND (reference sequence). This CDR3 region has 12 residues. CDR3 sequence: CASSIDRGEAFF. The CDR3 nucleotides are TGTGCCAGTAGTATTGACAGGGGGGAAGCTTTCTTT.

Regarding this clone: Other DNA sequences in the sample encode the same CDR3. The rearrangement joins TRBV2 to TRBJ1-1; D unresolved. Germline V lookup: CDR1 SNHLY, CDR2 FYNNEI. V lost 2 bases and J lost 1, with 8 bases in between. The CDR3 sequence is 14 residues long. This CDR3 is CASSEMGRNTEAFF. CDR3 coding DNA: TGTGCCAGCAGTGAAATGGGGAGGAACACTGAAGCTTTCTTT.

The genes are TRBV27 and TRBJ2-7, with 7 nucleotides matching TRBD2. The length of the CDR3 is 17 residues. The ends lost 4 bases at V and 0 bases at J; junction bases unmatched: 12. In germline, CDR1 is MNHEY, CDR2 SMNVEV (reference sequence). The CDR3 nucleotides are TGTGCCAGCAGTTACGGCGGGGGACGAGCCCTCTCCTACGAGCAGTACTTC. It is translated as CASSYGGGRALSYEQYF.

The CDR3 here is CASSEAPGTAAYEQYF. Written as DNA, the CDR3 is TGTGCCAGCAGCGAGGCCCCAGGGACTGCGGCCTACGAGCAGTACTTC. The chain joins TRBV9 to TRBJ2-7, with D possibly TRBD2 on 6 matching bases. The CDR3 covers 16 residues. Germline values: CDR1 SGDLS, CDR2 YYNGEE. Trimming removed 3 bases at V and 2 bases at J, with 18 bases between.

This clone has only a few counts. This chain links TRBV5-1 with TRBJ2-5, with 7 bases identical to TRBD2. The V gene end was trimmed by 1 base and the J gene end by 2 bases; junction bases not matched to a gene: 8. This CDR3 is 16 amino acids long. The germline CDR1 and CDR2 sequences are SGHRS and YFSETQ. This chain's CDR3 is CASSLTPSAGQETQYF. CDR3 DNA sequence: TGCGCCAGCAGCTTGACCCCGTCAGCGGGACAAGAGACCCAGTACTTC.

The chain has TRBV3-1 (or the pseudogene TRBV3-2) and TRBJ1-2; TRBD1 matches at 7 bases. CDR3 size: 16 residues. CDR1 is LGHDT, CDR2 YNNKEL, per germline (reference sequence). With 3 bases clipped from V and 3 bases from J, the junction kept 10 bases outside the gene matches. Here the CDR3 reads CASSHSRTGGDYGYTF. The CDR3 nucleotides read TGTGCCAGCAGCCATTCCCGGACAGGTGGCGACTATGGCTACACCTTC.

The genes are TRBV5-8 and TRBJ1-5; possible D gene TRBD1, 6 bases. V lost 3 bases to trimming and J lost 4 bases, with 8 bases between them. Germline values: CDR1 SGHTS, CDR2 YDEGEE. This CDR3 is built from 13 residues. The CDR3 region is CASSWTANQPQHF. CDR3 bases: TGTGCCAGCAGCTGGACAGCTAATCAGCCCCAGCATTTT.

The V and J genes are TRBV23-1 and TRBJ1-6; possibly TRBD1 for D (5 bases). Being an ORF, TRBV23-1 has a function that is uncertain. Trimming took off 8 bases at V and 14 bases at J, with 13 bases between the two ends. CDR3 length: 11 residues. The CDR3 loop is CASEPRGTLHF. CDR3 coding DNA: TGCGCCAGCGAACCTCGGGGGACCCTCCACTTT.

The chain is built from TRBV25-1 and TRBJ2-1; 7 bases are shared with TRBD2. The CDR3 covers 15 residues. V shed 2 bases and J 7 bases; nucleotides not matched to a gene: 8. Per germline, CDR1 MGHDK and CDR2 SYGVNS. CDR3 coding DNA: TGTGCCAGCAGTGAAATCGGGGAGGGTCATAATGAGCAGTTCTTC. Translation gives CASSEIGEGHNEQFF.

This chain links TRBV7-2 with TRBJ1-5; D uncertain. The CDR3 extends over 14 amino acids. CDR1 is SGHTA, CDR2 FQGNSA, per germline. The ends were cut back, 5 bases at V and 7 bases at J, with 15 bases in the middle. The CDR3 loop is CASSPKTGAQPQHF. In DNA form, the CDR3 reads TGTGCCAGCAGCCCTAAAACGGGAGCCCAGCCCCAGCATTTT.

The V and J genes are TRBV18 and TRBJ2-7; D call uncertain. The CDR3 runs 15 residues. Germline CDR1 KGHSH, CDR2 LQKENI. V lost 0 bases and J 1 base, leaving 10 bases between the germline ends. The CDR3 nucleotides read TGTGCCAGCTCACCACCTTTGCAAGCGTCCTACGAGCAGTACTTC. Protein: CASSPPLQASYEQYF.

V is TRBV19 and J is TRBJ2-3; no definite D call. With 6 bases removed from V and 3 bases from J, the gap between germline ends came to 16 bases. Germline loops: CDR1 LNHDA, CDR2 SQIVND (reference sequence). This CDR3 has 15 amino acids. CDR3 sequence reads: CASRPGSRGTDTQYF. The CDR3 nucleotides read TGTGCCAGTAGGCCAGGTTCCCGTGGAACAGATACGCAGTATTTT.

The chain carries TRBV7-2 and TRBJ2-7; 8 nucleotides agree with TRBD1. CDR3 length: 14 residues. With V trimmed by 5 bases and J by 4 bases, 7 bases remained unmatched. The germline V gene encodes CDR1 SGHTA and CDR2 FQGNSA. The CDR3 protein is CASSRTGRNYEQYF. The DNA of the CDR3 is TGTGCCAGCAGCCGGACAGGGAGGAATTACGAGCAGTACTTC.

V usage is TRBV7-2 and J usage is TRBJ2-2; TRBD2 aligns across 9 bases. This CDR3 comprises 17 residues. Per the germline V gene, CDR1 is SGHTA and CDR2 is FQGNSA. V was clipped by 6 bases and J by 5 bases; unmatched bases: 13. CDR3 sequence reads: CASRARLAGGHTGELFF. As DNA, the CDR3 is TGTGCCAGCAGGGCAAGACTCGCGGGGGGGCATACCGGGGAGCTGTTTTTT.

The V and J genes are TRBV15 and TRBJ2-1; 9 bases match TRBD2. There are 16 residues in the CDR3. With V trimmed by 1 base and J by 6 bases, 7 bases remained unmatched. CDR1 and CDR2 from the germline V gene are LNHNV and YYDKDF (reference sequence). The CDR3 is CATSRVGGGAGNEQFF. In DNA, the CDR3 is TGTGCCACCAGCAGAGTCGGCGGGGGGGCGGGCAATGAGCAGTTCTTC.

The chain joins TRBV10-1 to TRBJ2-5, with 8 bases lining up with TRBD1. Unmatched junction bases numbered 13, after V lost 4 bases and J lost 9 bases. This CDR3 spans 15 amino acids. The germline V gene encodes CDR1 WNHNN and CDR2 SYGVQD (reference sequence). The CDR3 reads CASSGPGQGGGPQYF. CDR3 nucleotide sequence: TGCGCCAGCAGTGGCCCCGGACAGGGCGGAGGGCCCCAGTACTTC.

In DNA form, the CDR3 reads TGTGCCAGCAGCACCCGGACAGGGGAGCACGAGCAGTACTTC. It is translated as CASSTRTGEHEQYF. V and J are TRBV7-2 and TRBJ2-7, with 9 bases that match TRBD1. CDR1 and CDR2 (germline): SGHTA, FQGNSA. This CDR3 spans 14 amino acids. V was clipped by 5 bases and J by 5 bases; unmatched bases: 7. The entire variable domain, with the rest obtained from reference TRBV7-2 and TRBJ2-7, is as follows: GAGVSQSPSNKVTEKGKDVELRCDPISGHTALYWYRQSLGQGLEFLIYFQGNSAPDKSGLPSDRFSAERTGGSVSTLTIQRTQQEDSAVYLCASSTRTGEHEQYFGPGTRLTVT.

The rearrangement joins TRBV2 to TRBJ2-2, with 8 bases aligning to TRBD2. With V trimmed by 2 bases and J by 6 bases, 5 bases remained unmatched. Germline V lookup: CDR1 SNHLY, CDR2 FYNNEI. The length of the CDR3 is 15 residues. The CDR3 DNA reads TGTGCCAGCAGTGAAAACAGCGGGGGATCCGGGGAGCTGTTTTTT. Residues: CASSENSGGSGELFF.

This chain connects TRBV5-1 to TRBJ2-3; 9 bases map to TRBD1. The V gene end was trimmed by 4 bases and the J gene end by 3 bases; junction bases not matched to a gene: 21. CDR3 length: 20 amino acids. Germline CDR1 is SGHRS and CDR2 is YFSETQ. The chain's CDR3 is CASSPVGALARDRVTDTQYF. CDR3 DNA sequence: TGCGCCAGCAGCCCGGTGGGGGCATTGGCTCGGGACAGGGTAACAGATACGCAGTATTTT.

The gene calls are TRBV12-2 and TRBJ2-7; TRBD1 is the table's D call, not checked against the DNA. TRBV12-2 is given as a pseudogene. This CDR3 comprises 15 residues. The CDR3 loop is CASRTRHQSGYEQYF. CDR3 nucleotide sequence: TGTGCAAGTCGCACCAGACATCAGTCAGGCTACGAGCAGTACTTC.

V gene TRBV27 combines with J gene TRBJ2-7; D might be TRBD2 (5 bases). The germline V and J ends were trimmed by 5 bases and 4 bases, with 15 bases remaining between them. The CDR3 has 14 amino acids. Germline V lookup: CDR1 MNHEY, CDR2 SMNVEV (reference sequence). The CDR3 reads CASSPSRGPYEQYF. CDR3 nucleotide sequence: TGTGCCAGCAGTCCATCTAGAGGGCCTTACGAGCAGTACTTC.

The chain couples TRBV6-5 to TRBJ2-2, with 8 bases matching TRBD2. The V segment lost 4 bases and the J segment 5 bases; nucleotides outside the gene matches: 6. Germline loops: CDR1 MNHEY, CDR2 SVGAGI. CDR3 length equals 15 residues. The CDR3 bases are TGTGCCAGCAGTTCCGGGACTAGGGGGACCGGGGAGCTGTTTTTT. The encoded protein is CASSSGTRGTGELFF.

The chain joins TRBV28 to TRBJ2-1, with 12 bases matching TRBD1. Losses at the gene ends were 9 bases for V and 1 base for J; bases not matched to a gene: 13. CDR1 is MDHEN, CDR2 SYDVKM, per germline. The CDR3 has 18 residues. The CDR3 sequence is CASTPNWGQGASYNEQFF. CDR3 DNA sequence: TGTGCCAGTACACCGAACTGGGGACAGGGGGCTTCCTACAATGAGCAGTTCTTC.

The J gene is TRBJ1-4, the V gene TRBV29-1; the D is unclear. Trimming shortened V by 6 bases and J by 0 bases, and 8 bases separated the two germline ends. Germline CDR1 SQVTM, CDR2 ANQGSEA. The CDR3 length is 13 residues. The CDR3 spells CSVVGATNEKLFF. CDR3 in DNA: TGCAGCGTCGTCGGAGCAACTAATGAAAAACTGTTTTTT.

V gene TRBV9 combines with J gene TRBJ2-5, with D unresolved. CDR3 length: 14 amino acids. CDR1 and CDR2 from the germline V gene are SGDLS and YYNGEE. V was trimmed by 4 bases and J by 2 bases, leaving 12 bases between them. In DNA form, the CDR3 reads TGTGCCAGCAGCCCAGATGTCAGGCAAGAGACCCAGTACTTC. It encodes CASSPDVRQETQYF.

V usage is TRBV10-1 and J usage is TRBJ2-1; 9 bases line up with TRBD2. This CDR3 has 14 residues. The junction had 2 bases not matched to a gene; V was cut back by 0 bases and J by 8 bases. Germline V lookup: CDR1 WNHNN, CDR2 SYGVQD (reference sequence). The CDR3 reads CASSESWTSDEQFF. DNA of the CDR3: TGCGCCAGCAGTGAGTCCTGGACTAGCGATGAGCAGTTCTTC.

The V gene is TRBV7-9, the J gene TRBJ1-2, with a possible D match to TRBD1 (6 bases). Trimming took 3 bases from V and 3 from J, leaving 11 bases between them. This CDR3 comprises 14 residues. The germline gives CDR1 SEHNR, CDR2 FQNEAQ (reference sequence). The CDR3 DNA is TGTGCCAGCAGCTTCTTTGGGGGCGACTATGGCTACACCTTC. This encodes CASSFFGGDYGYTF.

The chain is built from TRBV18 and TRBJ1-2; possibly TRBD1 for D (5 bases). This CDR3 is built from 11 residues. Germline values: CDR1 KGHSH, CDR2 LQKENI. With 5 bases removed from V and 8 bases from J, the gap between germline ends came to 9 bases. CDR3 coding DNA: TGTGCCAGCTCATCAGGGTTAGGCTACACCTTC. Translating gives CASSSGLGYTF.

The rearrangement uses TRBV7-2 and TRBJ2-3, with 11 bases lining up with TRBD2. V shed 9 bases, J shed 1 base, and the junction held 9 bases outside the gene matches. Germline loops: CDR1 SGHTA, CDR2 FQGNSA. The CDR3 runs to 16 residues. CDR3 loop: CASAAGTSGGTDTQYF. In nucleotides, the CDR3 is TGTGCCAGTGCGGCGGGGACTAGCGGAGGCACAGATACGCAGTATTTT.